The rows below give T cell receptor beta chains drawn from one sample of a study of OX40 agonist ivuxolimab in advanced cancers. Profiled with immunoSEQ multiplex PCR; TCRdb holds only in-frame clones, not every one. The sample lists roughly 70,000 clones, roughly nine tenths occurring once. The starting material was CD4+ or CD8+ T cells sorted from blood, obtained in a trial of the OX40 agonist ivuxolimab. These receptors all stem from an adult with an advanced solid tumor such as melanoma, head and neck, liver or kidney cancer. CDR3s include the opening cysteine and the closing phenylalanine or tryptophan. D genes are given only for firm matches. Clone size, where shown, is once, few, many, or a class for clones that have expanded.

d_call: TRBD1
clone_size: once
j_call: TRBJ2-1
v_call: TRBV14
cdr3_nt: TGTGCCAGCAACCGGGACAGGGGGTACAATGAGCAGTTCTTC
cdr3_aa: CASNRDRGYNEQFF

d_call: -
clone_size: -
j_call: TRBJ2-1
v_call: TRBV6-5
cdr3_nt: TGTGCCAGCACCCCGGGACCACCTTACAATGAGCAGTTCTTC
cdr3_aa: CASTPGPPYNEQFF

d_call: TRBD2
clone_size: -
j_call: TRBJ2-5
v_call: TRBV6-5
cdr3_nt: TGTGCCAGCACTCTGACTAGCATGGAGACCCAGTACTTC
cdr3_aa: CASTLTSMETQYF

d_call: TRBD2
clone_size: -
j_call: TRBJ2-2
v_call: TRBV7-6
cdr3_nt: TGTGCCAGCAGCTTTAGCGGGGACACCGGGGAGCTGTTTTTT
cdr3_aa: CASSFSGDTGELFF

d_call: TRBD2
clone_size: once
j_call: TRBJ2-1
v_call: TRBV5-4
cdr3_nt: TGTGCCAGCAGCTTGAGGCTAGCGGAAGCCAATGAGCAGTTCTTC
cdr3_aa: CASSLRLAEANEQFF

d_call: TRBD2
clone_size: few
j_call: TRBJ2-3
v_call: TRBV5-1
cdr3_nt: TGCGCCAGCAGCTTCCTAGCGGGATCAGATACGCAGTATTTT
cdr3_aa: CASSFLAGSDTQYF

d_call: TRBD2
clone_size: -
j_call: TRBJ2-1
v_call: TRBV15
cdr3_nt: TGTGCCACCAGCAGAGAACTAGCGGCCTACAATGAGCAGTTCTTC
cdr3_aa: CATSRELAAYNEQFF

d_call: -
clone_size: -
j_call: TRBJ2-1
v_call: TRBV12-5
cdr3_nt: TGTGCTAGTGGTTTGGTACTCGGTAGGTACAATGAGCAGTTCTTC
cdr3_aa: CASGLVLGRYNEQFF

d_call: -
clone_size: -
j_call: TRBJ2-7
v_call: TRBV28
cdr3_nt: TGTGCCAGCAGCTTTTGGTCTCTAGTTAGGGGGGCCTACGAGCAGTACTTC
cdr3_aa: CASSFWSLVRGAYEQYF

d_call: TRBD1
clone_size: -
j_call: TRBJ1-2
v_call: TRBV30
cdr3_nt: TGTGCCTGGAGTCCCTCGACAGGGTTTGGCTACACCTTC
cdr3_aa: CAWSPSTGFGYTF

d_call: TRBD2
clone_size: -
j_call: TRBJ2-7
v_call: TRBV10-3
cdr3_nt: TGTGCCATCAGTGAATACTTAGCGGGAGTATGGGACGAGCAGTACTTC
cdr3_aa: CAISEYLAGVWDEQYF

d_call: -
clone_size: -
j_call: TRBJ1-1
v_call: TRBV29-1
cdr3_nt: TGCAGCGTTGAAGCCAGGAACACTGAAGCTTTCTTT
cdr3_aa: CSVEARNTEAFF

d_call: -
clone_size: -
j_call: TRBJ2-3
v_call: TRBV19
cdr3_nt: TGTGCCAGTAGTATAGTGTGGGATACGCAGTATTTT
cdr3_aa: CASSIVWDTQYF

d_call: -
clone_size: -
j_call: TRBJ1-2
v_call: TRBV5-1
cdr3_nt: TGCGCCAGCAGCTTGGGGACAGACCTGGGAGCTAACTATGGCTACACCTTC
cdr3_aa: CASSLGTDLGANYGYTF

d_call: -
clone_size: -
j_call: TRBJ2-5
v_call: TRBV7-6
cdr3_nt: TGTGCCAGCAGCTCGAATTACCGGGTCGGTGAGACCCAGTACTTC
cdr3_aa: CASSSNYRVGETQYF

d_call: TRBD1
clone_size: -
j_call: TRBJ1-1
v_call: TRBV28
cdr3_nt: TGTGCCAGCAGTCTCGGGACAGGGGGAAACACTGAAGCTTTCTTT
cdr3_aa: CASSLGTGGNTEAFF

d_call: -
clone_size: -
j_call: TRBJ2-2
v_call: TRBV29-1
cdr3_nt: TGCAGCGTCTACGACCGGCCCGGGGAGCTGTTTTTT
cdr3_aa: CSVYDRPGELFF

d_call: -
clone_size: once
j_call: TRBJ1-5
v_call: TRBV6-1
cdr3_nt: TGTGCCAGCAGTGGAGGGACGGACAAAGATCAGCCCCAGCATTTT
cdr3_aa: CASSGGTDKDQPQHF

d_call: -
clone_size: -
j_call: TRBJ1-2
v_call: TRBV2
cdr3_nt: TGTGCCAGCAGTTTAACAGCGGGACCCTATGGCTACACCTTC
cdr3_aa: CASSLTAGPYGYTF

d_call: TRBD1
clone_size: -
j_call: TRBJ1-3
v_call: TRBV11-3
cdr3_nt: TGTGCCAGCAGCAGAGACAGGGGTGGAAACACCATATATTTT
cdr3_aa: CASSRDRGGNTIYF

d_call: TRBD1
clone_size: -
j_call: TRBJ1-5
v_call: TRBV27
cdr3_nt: TGTGCCAGCGGACAGGGGGTTAGCAATCAGCCCCAGCATTTT
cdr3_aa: CASGQGVSNQPQHF

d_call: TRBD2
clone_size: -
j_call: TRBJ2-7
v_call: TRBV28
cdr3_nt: TGTGCCAGCAGTTCCGGGACTAGCGCTTACGAGCAGTACTTC
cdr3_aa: CASSSGTSAYEQYF

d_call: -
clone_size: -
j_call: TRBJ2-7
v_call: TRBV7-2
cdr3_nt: TGTGCCAGCAGCTTAGGGTCCTACGAGCAGTACTTC
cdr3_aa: CASSLGSYEQYF

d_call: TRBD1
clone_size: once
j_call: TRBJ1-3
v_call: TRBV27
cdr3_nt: TGTGCCAGCAGGGACAGGGGTTCCCGAGGAACCATATATTTT
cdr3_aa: CASRDRGSRGTIYF

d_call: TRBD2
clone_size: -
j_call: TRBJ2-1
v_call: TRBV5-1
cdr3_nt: TGCGCCAGCAGCCCCGTAGCGGGAGGGCCGGAAAATGAGCAGTTCTTC
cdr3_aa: CASSPVAGGPENEQFF

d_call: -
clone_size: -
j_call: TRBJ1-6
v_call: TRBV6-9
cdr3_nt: TGTGCCAGCAGTACTTCCAGCAGGGGTGGGTCACCCCTCCACTTT
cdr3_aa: CASSTSSRGGSPLHF

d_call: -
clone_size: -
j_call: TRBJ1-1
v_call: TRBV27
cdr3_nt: TGTGCCAGCAGTTTAAGAGAGGACACTGAAGCTTTCTTT
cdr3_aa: CASSLREDTEAFF

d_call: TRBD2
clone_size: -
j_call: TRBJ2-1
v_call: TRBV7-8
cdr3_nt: TGTGCCAGCAGCCCCAAGCTGTCTAGCGGAAATGAGCAGTTCTTC
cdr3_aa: CASSPKLSSGNEQFF

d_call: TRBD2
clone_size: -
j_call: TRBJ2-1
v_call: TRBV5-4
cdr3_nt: TGTGCCAGCAGCCGCAAGCGGGAGGGGATGGATGAGCAGTTCTTC
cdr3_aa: CASSRKREGMDEQFF

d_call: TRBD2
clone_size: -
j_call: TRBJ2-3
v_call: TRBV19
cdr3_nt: TGTGCCAGTAGTATCCCCCGGGAGGGCGGGACAGATACGCAGTATTTT
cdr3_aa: CASSIPREGGTDTQYF

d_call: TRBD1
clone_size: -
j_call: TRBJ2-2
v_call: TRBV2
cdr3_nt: TGTGCCAGCAGCCGGGGACAGTACACCGGGGAGCTGTTTTTT
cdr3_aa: CASSRGQYTGELFF

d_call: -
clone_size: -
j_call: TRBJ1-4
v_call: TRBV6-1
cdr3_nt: TGTGCCAGCAGTGAATACCCAGGGGCGTATGAAAAACTGTTTTTT
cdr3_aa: CASSEYPGAYEKLFF

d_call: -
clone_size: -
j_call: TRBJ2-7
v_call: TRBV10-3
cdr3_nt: TGTGCCATCAGTGAGTCAGAGTACGAGCAGTACTTC
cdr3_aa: CAISESEYEQYF

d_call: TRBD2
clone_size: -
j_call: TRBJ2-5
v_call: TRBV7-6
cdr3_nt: TGTGCCAGCAGCTTATTTTCGGGAGGGCAAGAGACCCAGTACTTC
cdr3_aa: CASSLFSGGQETQYF

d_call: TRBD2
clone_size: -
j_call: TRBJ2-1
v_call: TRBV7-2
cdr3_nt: TGTGCCAGCAGCGCGCGACTAGCGGGAGGTACTGTTAGCTACAATGAGCAGTTCTTC
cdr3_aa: CASSARLAGGTVSYNEQFF

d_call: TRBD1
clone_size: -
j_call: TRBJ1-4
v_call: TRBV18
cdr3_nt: TGTGCCAGCTCAGAAGGACAGGAGAGTTTTTTT
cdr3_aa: CASSEGQESFF

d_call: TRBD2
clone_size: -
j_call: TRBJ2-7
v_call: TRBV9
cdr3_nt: TGTGCCAGCAGCGTATCGATGGCGGGAGGGCGGGAGCAGTACTTC
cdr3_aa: CASSVSMAGGREQYF

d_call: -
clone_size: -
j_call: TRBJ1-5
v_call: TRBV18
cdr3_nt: TGTGCCAGCTCGCCACAGGGTTTGGGCAATCAGCCCCAGCATTTT
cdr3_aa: CASSPQGLGNQPQHF

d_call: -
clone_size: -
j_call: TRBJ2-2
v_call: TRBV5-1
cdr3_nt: TGCGCCAGCAGCTTTCCCCAGAACACCGGGGAGCTGTTTTTT
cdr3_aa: CASSFPQNTGELFF

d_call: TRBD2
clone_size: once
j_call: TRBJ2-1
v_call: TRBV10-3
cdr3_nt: TGTGCCATCAGTGCGTTGACCGGGAGGGCCTCCTACAATGAGCAGTTCTTC
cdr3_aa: CAISALTGRASYNEQFF

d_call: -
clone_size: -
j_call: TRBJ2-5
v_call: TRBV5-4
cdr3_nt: TGTGCCAGCAGCCTCGGTTCCCAGGGAGGTTCACGAGAGACCCAGTACTTC
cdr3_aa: CASSLGSQGGSRETQYF

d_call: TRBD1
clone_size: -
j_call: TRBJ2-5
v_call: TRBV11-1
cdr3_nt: TGTGCCAGCAGTCCGCAGGGGGCTAAGGAGACCCAGTACTTC
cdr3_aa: CASSPQGAKETQYF

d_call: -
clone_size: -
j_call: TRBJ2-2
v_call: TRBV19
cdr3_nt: TGTGCCAGTAGTATACGTCAGGGTAATGAGCTGTTTTTT
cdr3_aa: CASSIRQGNELFF

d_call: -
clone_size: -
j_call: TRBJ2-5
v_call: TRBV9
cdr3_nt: TGTGCCAGCAGCAATCGGGACCCCTGGGGCCAAGAGACCCAGTACTTC
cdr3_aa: CASSNRDPWGQETQYF